There are many counts of the clone carrying this T cell receptor (beta chain). Its matching antigen is unknown. The sample is drawn from a study of glioma-infiltrating T cells. General study results and limits: Gliomas, especially low-grade, showed above-expected tissue-blood divergence; non-neoplastic patients showed below. Tissue and blood shared very few CDR3 sequences.

In germline, CDR1 is SEHNR, CDR2 FQNEAQ (reference sequence). Trimming took 5 bases from V and 2 from J, leaving 10 bases between them. The CDR3 extends over 13 amino acids. TCR alpha and beta CDR3 regions were amplified from RNA using iRepertoire nested multiplex PCR. Tissue mRNA or PBMC total RNA, roughly 85-450 ng, went into one-step reverse transcription and amplification. TCRdb passed the multiplex PCR reads through MiXCR, listing each CDR3 protein once. The sample lists some 5,800 distinct CDR3 sequences; under 30% were seen once. The sample comprised glioma tissue, nonneoplastic brain tissue, or PBMCs (not recorded which). This sequence originates from a human donor with low-grade glioma or glioblastoma, undergoing nonglioma brain surgery, or in good health (not recorded which). V gene TRBV7-9 combines with J gene TRBJ2-7, with D perhaps TRBD1 (5 bases). The DNA for the CDR3 is TGTGCCAGCAGCCCAAGACAGACCTACGAGCAGTACTTC. It translates to CASSPRQTYEQYF.